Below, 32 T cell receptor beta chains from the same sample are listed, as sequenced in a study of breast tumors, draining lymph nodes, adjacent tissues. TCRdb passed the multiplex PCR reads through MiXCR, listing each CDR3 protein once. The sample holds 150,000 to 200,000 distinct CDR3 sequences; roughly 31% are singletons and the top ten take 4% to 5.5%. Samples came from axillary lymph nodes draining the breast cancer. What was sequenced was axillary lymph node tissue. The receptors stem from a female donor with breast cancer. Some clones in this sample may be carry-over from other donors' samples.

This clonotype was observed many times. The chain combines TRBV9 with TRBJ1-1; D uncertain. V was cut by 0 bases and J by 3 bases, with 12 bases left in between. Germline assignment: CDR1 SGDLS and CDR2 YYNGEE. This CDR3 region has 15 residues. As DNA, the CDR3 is TGTGCCAGCAGCGTAGGTCCCCGGTCAGACACTGAAGCTTTCTTT. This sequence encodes CASSVGPRSDTEAFF.

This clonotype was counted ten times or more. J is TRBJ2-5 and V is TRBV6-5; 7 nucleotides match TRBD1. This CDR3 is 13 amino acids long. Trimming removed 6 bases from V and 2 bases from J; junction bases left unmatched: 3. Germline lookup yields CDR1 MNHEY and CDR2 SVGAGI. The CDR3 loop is CASSPQGQETQYF. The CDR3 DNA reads TGTGCCAGCAGCCCACAGGGGCAAGAGACCCAGTACTTC.

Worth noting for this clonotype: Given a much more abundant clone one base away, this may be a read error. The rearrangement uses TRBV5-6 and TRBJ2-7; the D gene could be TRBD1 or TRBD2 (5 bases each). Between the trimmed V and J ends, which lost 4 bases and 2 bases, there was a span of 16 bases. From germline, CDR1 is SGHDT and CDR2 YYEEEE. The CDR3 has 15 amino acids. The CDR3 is CASSRVGAGPYEQYF. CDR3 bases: TGTGCCAGCAGCCGTGTTGGGGCGGGCCCCTACGAGCAGTACTTC.

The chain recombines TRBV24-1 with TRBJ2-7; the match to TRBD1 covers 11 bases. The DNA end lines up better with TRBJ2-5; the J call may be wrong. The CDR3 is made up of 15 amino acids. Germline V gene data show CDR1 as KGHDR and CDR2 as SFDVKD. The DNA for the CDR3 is TGTGCCACCAGGGAGTCGGGACAGGGGGGAGAGACCCAGTACTTC. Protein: CATRESGQGGETQYF.

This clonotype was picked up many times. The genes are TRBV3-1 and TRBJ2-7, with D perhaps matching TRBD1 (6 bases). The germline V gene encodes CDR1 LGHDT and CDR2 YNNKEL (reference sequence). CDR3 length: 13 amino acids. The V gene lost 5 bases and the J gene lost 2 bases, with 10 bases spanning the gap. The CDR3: CASSIGQPYEQYF. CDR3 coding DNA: TGTGCCAGCAGCATCGGACAGCCCTACGAGCAGTACTTC.

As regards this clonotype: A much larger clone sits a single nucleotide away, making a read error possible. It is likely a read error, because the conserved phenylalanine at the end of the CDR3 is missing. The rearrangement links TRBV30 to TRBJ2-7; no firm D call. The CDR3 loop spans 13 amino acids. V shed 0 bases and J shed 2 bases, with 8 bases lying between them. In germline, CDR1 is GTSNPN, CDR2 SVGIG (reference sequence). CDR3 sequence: CAWSVHGTYEQYL. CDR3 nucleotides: TGTGCCTGGAGTGTACACGGAACCTACGAGCAGTACCTC.

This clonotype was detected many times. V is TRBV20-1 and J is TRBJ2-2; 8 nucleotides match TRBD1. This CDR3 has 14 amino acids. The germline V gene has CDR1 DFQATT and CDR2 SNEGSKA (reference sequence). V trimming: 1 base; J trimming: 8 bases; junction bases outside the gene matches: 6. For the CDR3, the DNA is TGCAGTGCTAGAGTCCGGCAGGGGGCGGGGGAGCTGTTTTTT. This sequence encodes CSARVRQGAGELFF.

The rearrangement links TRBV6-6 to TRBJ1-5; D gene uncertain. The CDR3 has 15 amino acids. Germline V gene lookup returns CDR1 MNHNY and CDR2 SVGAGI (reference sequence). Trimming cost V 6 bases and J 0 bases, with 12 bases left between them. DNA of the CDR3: TGTGCCAGCAGAGCCCGGGTAGATAGCAATCAGCCCCAGCATTTT. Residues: CASRARVDSNQPQHF.

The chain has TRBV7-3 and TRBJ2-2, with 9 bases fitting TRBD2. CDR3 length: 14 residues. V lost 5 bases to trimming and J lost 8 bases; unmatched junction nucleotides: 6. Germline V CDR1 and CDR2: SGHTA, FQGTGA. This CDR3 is CASSLAGGRGELFF. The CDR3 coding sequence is TGTGCCAGCAGCCTGGCGGGGGGGCGAGGGGAGCTGTTTTTT.

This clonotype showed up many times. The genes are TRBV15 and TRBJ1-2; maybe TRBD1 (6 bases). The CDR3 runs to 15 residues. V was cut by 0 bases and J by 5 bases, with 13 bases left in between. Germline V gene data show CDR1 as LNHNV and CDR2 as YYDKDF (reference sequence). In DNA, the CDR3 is TGTGCCACCAGCAGAGAGTACGGACAGCGTTATGGCTACACCTTC. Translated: CATSREYGQRYGYTF.

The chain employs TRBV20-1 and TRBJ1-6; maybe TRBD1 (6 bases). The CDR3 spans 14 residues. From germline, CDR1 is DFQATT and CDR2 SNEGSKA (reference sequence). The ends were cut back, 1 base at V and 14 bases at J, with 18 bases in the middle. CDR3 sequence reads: CSARVGQWMDALHF. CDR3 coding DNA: TGCAGTGCTAGAGTCGGACAGTGGATGGATGCCCTCCACTTT.

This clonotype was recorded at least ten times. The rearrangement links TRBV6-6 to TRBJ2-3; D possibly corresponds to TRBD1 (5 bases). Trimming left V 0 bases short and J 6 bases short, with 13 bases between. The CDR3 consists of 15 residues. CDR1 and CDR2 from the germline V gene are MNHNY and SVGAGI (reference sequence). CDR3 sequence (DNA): TGTGCCAGCAGTTACTCGAAGGGGATTGGGGATACGCAGTATTTT. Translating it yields CASSYSKGIGDTQYF.

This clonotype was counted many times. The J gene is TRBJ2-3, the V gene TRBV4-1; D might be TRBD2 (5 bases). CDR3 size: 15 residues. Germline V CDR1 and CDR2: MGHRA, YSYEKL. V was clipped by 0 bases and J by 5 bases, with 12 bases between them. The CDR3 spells CASSQDRARVDTQYF. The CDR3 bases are TGCGCCAGCAGCCAAGATAGGGCGAGGGTAGATACGCAGTATTTT.

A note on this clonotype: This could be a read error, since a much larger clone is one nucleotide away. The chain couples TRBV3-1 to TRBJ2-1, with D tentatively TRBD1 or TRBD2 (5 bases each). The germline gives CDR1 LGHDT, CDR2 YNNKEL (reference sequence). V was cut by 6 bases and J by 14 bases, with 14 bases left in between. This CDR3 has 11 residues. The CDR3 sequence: CASRGDGFKFF. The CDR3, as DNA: TGTGCCAGCAGGGGGGACGGGTTTAAGTTCTTC.

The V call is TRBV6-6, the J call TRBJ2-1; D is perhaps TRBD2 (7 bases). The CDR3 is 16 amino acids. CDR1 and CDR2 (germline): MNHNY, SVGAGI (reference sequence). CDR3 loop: CAHRRGERDWAGEQFF. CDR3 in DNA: TGTGCTCATCGAAGGGGGGAGCGGGACTGGGCCGGTGAGCAGTTCTTC.

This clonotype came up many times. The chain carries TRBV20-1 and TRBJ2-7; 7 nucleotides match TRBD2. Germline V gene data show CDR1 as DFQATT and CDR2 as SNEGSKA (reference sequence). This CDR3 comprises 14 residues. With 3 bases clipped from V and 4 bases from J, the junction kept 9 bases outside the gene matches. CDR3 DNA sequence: TGCAGTGCTAGTAAACCTAGCGGACGATACGAGCAGTACTTC. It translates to CSASKPSGRYEQYF.

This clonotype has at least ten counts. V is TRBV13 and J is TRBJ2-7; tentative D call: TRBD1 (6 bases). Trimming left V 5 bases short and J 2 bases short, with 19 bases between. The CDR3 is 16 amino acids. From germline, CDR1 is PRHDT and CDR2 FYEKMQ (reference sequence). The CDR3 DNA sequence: TGTGCCAGCAGCCCTTCCCTGTGGACAGCGACCTACGAGCAGTACTTC. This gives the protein CASSPSLWTATYEQYF. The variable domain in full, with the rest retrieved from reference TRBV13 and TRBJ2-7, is AAGVIQSPRHLIKEKRETATLKCYPIPRHDTVYWYQQGPGQDPQFLISFYEKMQSDKGSIPDRFSAQQFSDYHSELNMSSLELGDSALYFCASSPSLWTATYEQYFGPGTRLTVT.

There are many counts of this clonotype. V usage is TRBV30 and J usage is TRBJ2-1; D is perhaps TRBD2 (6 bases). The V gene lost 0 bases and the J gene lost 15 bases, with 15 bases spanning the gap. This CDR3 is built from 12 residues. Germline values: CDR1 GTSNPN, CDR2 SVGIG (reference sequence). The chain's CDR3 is CAWSVSGVLLFF. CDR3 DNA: TGTGCCTGGAGTGTCTCGGGGGTTTTACTGTTCTTC.

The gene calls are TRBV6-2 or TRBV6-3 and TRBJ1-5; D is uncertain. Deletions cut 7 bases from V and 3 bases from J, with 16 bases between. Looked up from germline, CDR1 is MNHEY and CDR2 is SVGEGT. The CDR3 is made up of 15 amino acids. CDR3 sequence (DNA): TGTGCCAGCATCCGCGGACTCAAGGTCAATCAGCCCCAGCATTTT. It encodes CASIRGLKVNQPQHF.

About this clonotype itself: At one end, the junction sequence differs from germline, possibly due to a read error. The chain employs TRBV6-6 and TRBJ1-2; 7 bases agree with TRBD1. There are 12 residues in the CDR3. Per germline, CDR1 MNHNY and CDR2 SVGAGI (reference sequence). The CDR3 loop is CASRGDDRGYTF. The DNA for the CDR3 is TGTGCTAGCAGGGGGGACGATCGTGGCTACACCTTC.

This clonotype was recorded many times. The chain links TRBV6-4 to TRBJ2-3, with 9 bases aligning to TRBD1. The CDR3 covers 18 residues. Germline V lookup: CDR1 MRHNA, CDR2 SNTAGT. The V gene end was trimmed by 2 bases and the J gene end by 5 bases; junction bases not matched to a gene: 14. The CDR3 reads CASSDPQPGQGCLDTQYF. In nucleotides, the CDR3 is TGTGCCAGCAGTGACCCTCAGCCGGGACAGGGATGTTTAGATACGCAGTATTTT.

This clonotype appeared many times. CDR3 sequence reads: CASSPTGVAETQYF. Here the CDR3 DNA reads TGTGCCAGCAGCCCGACGGGGGTGGCTGAGACCCAGTACTTC. This chain connects TRBV13 to TRBJ2-5; D is perhaps TRBD2 (6 bases). Per germline, CDR1 PRHDT and CDR2 FYEKMQ (reference sequence). The germline V and J ends were trimmed by 5 bases and 5 bases, with 15 bases remaining between them. The CDR3 has 14 amino acids.

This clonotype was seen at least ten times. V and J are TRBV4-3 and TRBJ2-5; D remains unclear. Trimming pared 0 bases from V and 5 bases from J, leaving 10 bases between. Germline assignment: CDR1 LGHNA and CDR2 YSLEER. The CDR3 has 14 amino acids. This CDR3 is CASSQDRAMETQYF. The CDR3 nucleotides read TGCGCCAGCAGCCAAGATCGGGCAATGGAGACCCAGTACTTC.

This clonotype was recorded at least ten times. In DNA form, the CDR3 reads TGTGCCAGCAAGAAGGGAACTAATGAAAAACTGTTTTTT. Its translation: CASKKGTNEKLFF. The chain joins TRBV6-2 or TRBV6-3 to TRBJ1-4; D is ambiguous. The CDR3 runs to 13 residues. The V end lost 7 bases, the J end lost 1 base, and 7 bases lay between the germline ends. Germline V lookup: CDR1 MNHEY, CDR2 SVGEGT.

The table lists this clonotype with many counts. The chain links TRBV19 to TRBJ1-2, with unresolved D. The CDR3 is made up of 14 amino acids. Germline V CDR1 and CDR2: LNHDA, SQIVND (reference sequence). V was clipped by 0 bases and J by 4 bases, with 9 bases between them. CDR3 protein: CASSIELELYGYTF. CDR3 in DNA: TGTGCCAGTAGTATAGAGTTGGAGCTCTATGGCTACACCTTC.

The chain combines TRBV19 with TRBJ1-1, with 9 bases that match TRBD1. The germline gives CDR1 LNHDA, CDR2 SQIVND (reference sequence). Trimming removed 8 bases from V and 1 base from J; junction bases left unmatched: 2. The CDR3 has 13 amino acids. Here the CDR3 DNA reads TGTGCCAGTCGGGACAGGGAGAACACTGAAGCTTTCTTT. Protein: CASRDRENTEAFF.

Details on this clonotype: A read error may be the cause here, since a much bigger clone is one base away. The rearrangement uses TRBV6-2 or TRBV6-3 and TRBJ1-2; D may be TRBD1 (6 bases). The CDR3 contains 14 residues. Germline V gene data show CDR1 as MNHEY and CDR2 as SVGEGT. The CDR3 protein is CAGSYFDRRYGYTF. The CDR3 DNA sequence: TGTGCCGGCAGTTACTTCGACAGGAGGTATGGCTACACCTTC.

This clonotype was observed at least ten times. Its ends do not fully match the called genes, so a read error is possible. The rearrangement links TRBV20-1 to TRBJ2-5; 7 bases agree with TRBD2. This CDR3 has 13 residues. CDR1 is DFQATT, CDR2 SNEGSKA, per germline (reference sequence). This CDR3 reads CSARTQGLGLPRF. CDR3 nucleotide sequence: TGCAGTGCTAGAACGCAGGGTTTGGGACTACCCCGCTTC.

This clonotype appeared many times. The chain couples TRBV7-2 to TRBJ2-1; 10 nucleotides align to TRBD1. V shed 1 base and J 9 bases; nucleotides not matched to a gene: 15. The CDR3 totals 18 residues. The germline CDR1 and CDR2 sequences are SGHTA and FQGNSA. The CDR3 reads CASSLVVSPGTGAGEQFF. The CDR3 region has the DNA TGTGCCAGCAGCTTAGTTGTTTCCCCCGGGACAGGGGCGGGTGAGCAGTTCTTC.

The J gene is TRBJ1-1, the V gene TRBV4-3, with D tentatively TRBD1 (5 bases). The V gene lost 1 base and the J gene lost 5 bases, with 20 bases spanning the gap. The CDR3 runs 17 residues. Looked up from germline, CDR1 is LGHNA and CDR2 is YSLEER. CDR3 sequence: CASSQGGIGDRGTEAFF. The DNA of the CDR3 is TGCGCCAGCAGCCAAGGGGGGATCGGGGATCGGGGGACTGAAGCTTTCTTT.

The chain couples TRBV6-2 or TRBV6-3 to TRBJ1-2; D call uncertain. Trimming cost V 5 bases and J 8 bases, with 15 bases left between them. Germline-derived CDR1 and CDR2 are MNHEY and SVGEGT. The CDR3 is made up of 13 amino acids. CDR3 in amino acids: CASSPAPAGGYTF. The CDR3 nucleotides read TGTGCCAGCAGTCCGGCCCCGGCTGGGGGCTACACCTTC.

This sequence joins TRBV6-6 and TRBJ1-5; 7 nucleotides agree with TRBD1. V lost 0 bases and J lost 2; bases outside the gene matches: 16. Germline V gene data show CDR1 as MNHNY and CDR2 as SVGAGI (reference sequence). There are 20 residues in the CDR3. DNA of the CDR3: TGTGCCAGCAGTTACTCGAGGAGACAGGGAGGGCCTTCGGGCAATCAGCCCCAGCATTTT. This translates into CASSYSRRQGGPSGNQPQHF.